A single sample is the source of the 30 T cell receptor beta chains below, sequenced in a study of blood T cell repertoires in COVID-19. Method: immunoSEQ multiplex PCR; TCRdb's copy keeps in-frame clones and lacks some. The sample holds a few hundred thousand clones, 85% seen once. Sequenced input: PBMCs or T cells enriched from blood (not recorded which). The source is a woman between 50 and 59 years old who had been exposed to COVID-19.

The rearrangement uses TRBV12-5 and TRBJ2-1, with D maybe TRBD1 (5 bases). The CDR3 is 12 amino acids. Germline loops: CDR1 LGHNT, CDR2 FRNRAP. The germline V and J ends were trimmed by 7 bases and 6 bases, with 10 bases remaining between them. The DNA of the CDR3 is TGTGCTAGTGTTTCAGGGTTCAATGAGCAGTTCTTC. It is translated as CASVSGFNEQFF.

The chain joins TRBV10-3 to TRBJ1-2; tentative D call: TRBD1 (6 bases). Germline V gene data show CDR1 as ENHRY and CDR2 as SYGVKD. V was trimmed by 2 bases and J by 6 bases, leaving 10 bases between them. The CDR3 covers 13 residues. In DNA form, the CDR3 reads TGTGCCATCAGTGAGACAGGGAAAGATGGCTACACCTTC. It codes for CAISETGKDGYTF.

Note on this clone: The identical CDR3 is also encoded by other nucleotide sequences in the sample. The V gene is TRBV19, the J gene TRBJ2-2; TRBD1 is a possible D gene (5 bases). This CDR3 has 14 residues. Per germline, CDR1 LNHDA and CDR2 SQIVND (reference sequence). Trimming stripped 3 bases from V and 4 bases from J, with 9 bases between. The CDR3 DNA sequence: TGTGCCAGTAGTATTAGGGGATCCACCGGGGAGCTGTTTTTT. Protein product: CASSIRGSTGELFF.

The chain is built from TRBV14 and TRBJ1-2, with D perhaps TRBD1 (6 bases). Per the germline V gene, CDR1 is SGHDN and CDR2 is FVKESK. This CDR3 contains 16 residues. The germline V and J ends were trimmed by 1 base and 10 bases, with 22 bases remaining between them. The CDR3 loop reads CASSQGQAQFRGDYTF. CDR3 DNA sequence: TGTGCCAGCAGCCAAGGACAGGCCCAATTCCGAGGAGACTACACCTTC. The full variable domain, its missing parts supplied by reference TRBV14 and TRBJ1-2, is EAGVTQFPSHSVIEKGQTVTLRCDPISGHDNLYWYRRVMGKEIKFLLHFVKESKQDESGMPNNRFLAERTGGTYSTLKVQPAELEDSGVYFCASSQGQAQFRGDYTFGSGTRLTVV.

V is TRBV19 and J is TRBJ1-5; 7 nucleotides agree with TRBD1. J gave up 0 bases and V 6 bases, and 5 bases lay outside the gene matches. This CDR3 is built from 15 residues. Germline V gene data show CDR1 as LNHDA and CDR2 as SQIVND (reference sequence). Written as DNA, the CDR3 is TGTGCCAGTAGCAAGGGGGCGCCTAGCAATCAGCCCCAGCATTTT. This sequence encodes CASSKGAPSNQPQHF.

Only one count was recorded for this clone. The CDR3 reads CASSPRVPIYNEQFF. As DNA, the CDR3 is TGTGCCAGCTCCCCGAGGGTCCCCATATACAATGAGCAGTTCTTC. The V gene is TRBV18, the J gene TRBJ2-1, with D perhaps TRBD2 (5 bases). The CDR3 is 15 amino acids. The V gene's germline CDR1 is KGHSH and CDR2 LQKENI. Trimming took 6 bases from V and 4 from J, leaving 16 bases between them.

The chain couples TRBV12-5 to TRBJ1-1; D not resolved. This CDR3 comprises 15 residues. The germline V and J ends were trimmed by 7 bases and 4 bases, with 19 bases remaining between them. Germline V lookup: CDR1 LGHNT, CDR2 FRNRAP. Here the CDR3 DNA reads TGTGCTAGTGCCCAAATCGGGTTTTTAGGCACTGAAGCTTTCTTT. Its translation: CASAQIGFLGTEAFF.

The genes are TRBV9 and TRBJ2-5; possible D gene TRBD2, 8 bases. CDR3 length: 15 residues. The germline V gene has CDR1 SGDLS and CDR2 YYNGEE. Trimming pared 3 bases from V and 4 bases from J, leaving 16 bases between. The CDR3 loop is CASSAGGTERETQYF. As DNA, the CDR3 is TGTGCCAGCAGCGCGGGGGGGACAGAACGAGAGACCCAGTACTTC.

The gene calls are TRBV12-3 or TRBV12-4 and TRBJ1-2; D remains unclear. CDR3 length: 12 amino acids. V gave up 3 bases and J gave up 5 bases, with 7 bases separating them. The CDR3 bases are TGTGCCAGCAGTTTTGAGGGTTATGGCTACACCTTC. It yields the protein CASSFEGYGYTF.

The gene calls are TRBV28 and TRBJ1-2; a weak D match, TRBD1 (5 bases). Germline CDR1 reads MDHEN; CDR2 reads SYDVKM. This CDR3 region has 15 residues. The V end was cut by 3 bases, the J end by 4 bases, with 15 bases between. The CDR3 reads CASSLGGTGRYGYTF. The CDR3, as DNA: TGTGCCAGCAGTTTGGGGGGAACGGGTCGCTATGGCTACACCTTC.

This clone has only one observation. In DNA form, the CDR3 reads TGTGCCAGCAGGTCCGGGGAGCGCCTAATTAATTCACCCCTCCACTTT. It specifies CASRSGERLINSPLHF. The V and J genes are TRBV11-2 and TRBJ1-6; D gene unclear. The CDR3 consists of 16 residues. CDR1 SGHAT and CDR2 FQNNGV come from the germline V gene. Trimming left V 6 bases short and J 6 bases short, with 18 bases between.

V is TRBV5-1 and J is TRBJ2-5, with 12 bases that match TRBD2. Germline CDR1 is SGHRS and CDR2 is YFSETQ. Trimming cost V 0 bases and J 3 bases; bases outside gene matches: 3. The CDR3 extends over 16 amino acids. CDR3 in amino acids: CASSLASSGGEETQYF. The CDR3, as DNA: TGCGCCAGCAGCTTGGCCTCTAGCGGGGGGGAAGAGACCCAGTACTTC.

The rearrangement joins TRBV4-1 to TRBJ1-1, with D possibly TRBD1 on 5 matching bases. V lost 4 bases and J lost 11, with 20 bases in between. Germline V CDR1 and CDR2: MGHRA, YSYEKL. CDR3 size: 14 residues. The DNA of the CDR3 is TGCGCCAGCAGCCCTTTGGGACTCCCTCCGAGGGCTTTCTTT. Translation: CASSPLGLPPRAFF.

Points on this clone: The same CDR3 can be traced to other DNA sequences in this sample. This rearrangement joins TRBV5-1 to TRBJ2-2, with 7 bases that match TRBD1. CDR1 is SGHRS and CDR2 is YFSETQ in the germline V gene. The V and J ends lost 0 bases and 1 base, in that order; junction bases with no gene match: 0. The CDR3 runs to 15 residues. CDR3 bases: TGCGCCAGCAGCTTGGGGGACAGGAACACCGGGGAGCTGTTTTTT. It codes for CASSLGDRNTGELFF.

The chain links TRBV5-4 to TRBJ1-1, with TRBD1 matching 10 bases. V shed 3 bases, J shed 11 bases, and the junction held 7 bases outside the gene matches. Germline lookup yields CDR1 SGHNT and CDR2 YYREEE (reference sequence). This CDR3 has 13 amino acids. The CDR3 spells CASSYGQGDGAFF. The CDR3 region has the DNA TGTGCCAGCAGCTACGGACAGGGGGACGGGGCTTTCTTT. The full variable domain, completed using reference TRBV5-4 and TRBJ1-1, is ETGVTQSPTHLIKTRGQQVTLRCSSQSGHNTVSWYQQALGQGPQFIFQYYREEENGRGNFPPRFSGLQFPNYSSELNVNALELDDSALYLCASSYGQGDGAFFGQGTRLTVV.

The rearrangement uses TRBV4-3 and TRBJ1-4; D is possibly TRBD1 (6 bases). Germline CDR1 LGHNA, CDR2 YSLEER. CDR3 length: 15 amino acids. Trimming removed 3 bases from V and 6 bases from J, with 14 bases in between. The CDR3 DNA is TGCGCCAGCAGCCATGAACAGGGTCGAGATGAAAAACTGTTTTTT. Amino acids: CASSHEQGRDEKLFF.

The rearrangement joins TRBV5-6 to TRBJ2-2; D not certain. V lost 0 bases, J lost 4 bases, and 7 bases lay in between. The CDR3 has 14 residues. The V gene's germline CDR1 is SGHDT and CDR2 YYEEEE. The CDR3 loop reads CASSLVQFTGELFF. The CDR3 DNA reads TGTGCCAGCAGCTTGGTACAGTTCACCGGGGAGCTGTTTTTT. The full variable domain, with the rest looked up from reference TRBV5-6 and TRBJ2-2, is DAGVTQSPTHLIKTRGQQVTLRCSPKSGHDTVSWYQQALGQGPQFIFQYYEEEERQRGNFPDRFSGHQFPNYSSELNVNALLLGDSALYLCASSLVQFTGELFFGEGSRLTVL.

This clone occurred once. The genes are TRBV5-1 and TRBJ1-2, with 7 bases matching TRBD1. CDR1 SGHRS and CDR2 YFSETQ come from the germline V gene. The trim removed 0 bases at V and 5 bases at J, leaving 1 base unmatched. This CDR3 is 13 amino acids long. CDR3 DNA: TGCGCCAGCAGCTTGGAGGGGGCTTATGGCTACACCTTC. Translation gives CASSLEGAYGYTF.

The chain recombines TRBV5-1 with TRBJ1-1, with D possibly being TRBD1 (6 bases). The germline V gene encodes CDR1 SGHRS and CDR2 YFSETQ. The CDR3 contains 13 residues. Trimming took 1 base from V and 10 from J, leaving 14 bases between them. CDR3 sequence: CASSLRGAEGAFF. The CDR3 nucleotides are TGCGCCAGCAGCTTGCGGGGGGCGGAAGGAGCTTTCTTT.

The rearrangement uses TRBV5-4 and TRBJ2-7; 11 nucleotides match TRBD2. The CDR3 loop spans 18 amino acids. CDR1 is SGHNT and CDR2 is YYREEE in the germline V gene (reference sequence). J gave up 0 bases and V 1 base, and 9 bases lay outside the gene matches. The CDR3 DNA reads TGTGCCAGCAGCTTGAAGCTAGCGGGGGGCCTAAACTCCTACGAGCAGTACTTC. Its translation: CASSLKLAGGLNSYEQYF.

The CDR3 sequence: CASSPDRVGGYTF. Written as DNA, the CDR3 is TGTGCCAGCAGCCCAGACAGGGTGGGCGGCTACACCTTC. The V and J genes are TRBV28 and TRBJ1-2, with 7 bases aligning to TRBD1. Per germline, CDR1 MDHEN and CDR2 SYDVKM. The CDR3 sequence is 13 residues long. Germline trimming cut 6 bases from V and 8 bases from J; bases unmatched to any gene: 9.

The genes are TRBV19 and TRBJ2-2, with 9 bases matching TRBD1. V was clipped by 4 bases and J by 2 bases; unmatched bases: 17. The CDR3 covers 20 residues. The germline gives CDR1 LNHDA, CDR2 SQIVND (reference sequence). The CDR3 coding sequence is TGTGCCAGTAGTACCTTATATAACGTCCGGGACAGGGTTAACACCGGGGAGCTGTTTTTT. Translation gives CASSTLYNVRDRVNTGELFF. Full variable domain (missing parts from reference TRBV19 and TRBJ2-2): DGGITQSPKYLFRKEGQNVTLSCEQNLNHDAMYWYRQDPGQGLRLIYYSQIVNDFQKGDIAEGYSVSREKKESFPLTVTSAQKNPTAFYLCASSTLYNVRDRVNTGELFFGEGSRLTVL.

The rearrangement uses TRBV19 and TRBJ2-3; 7 bases match TRBD2. From germline, CDR1 is LNHDA and CDR2 SQIVND (reference sequence). This CDR3 spans 14 amino acids. V was clipped by 2 bases and J by 6 bases; unmatched bases: 5. In DNA, the CDR3 is TGTGCCAGTAGTATAAGACTAGCTGTCGATACGCAGTATTTT. It encodes CASSIRLAVDTQYF.

V usage is TRBV4-3 and J usage is TRBJ1-4; D might be TRBD1 (6 bases). V was trimmed by 4 bases and J by 8 bases, leaving 14 bases between them. Germline values: CDR1 LGHNA, CDR2 YSLEER. The CDR3 extends over 14 amino acids. The CDR3 here is CASSLQGRGEKLFF. For the CDR3, the DNA is TGCGCCAGCAGCCTACAGGGAAGGGGGGAAAAACTGTTTTTT.

The chain joins TRBV10-3 to TRBJ1-1; D gene unclear. Germline CDR1 is ENHRY and CDR2 is SYGVKD. V was clipped by 7 bases and J by 3 bases, with 6 bases between them. The CDR3 contains 11 residues. For the CDR3, the DNA is TGTGCCATCATCGCAGACACTGAAGCTTTCTTT. The encoded protein is CAIIADTEAFF.

The chain links TRBV19 to TRBJ1-5; D is uncertain. Looked up from germline, CDR1 is LNHDA and CDR2 is SQIVND (reference sequence). The CDR3 loop spans 13 amino acids. The V end was cut by 7 bases, the J end by 5 bases, with 12 bases between. For the CDR3, the DNA is TGTGCCAGTATGGCCCGACTTGATCAGCCCCAGCATTTT. It specifies CASMARLDQPQHF.

This chain links TRBV2 with TRBJ1-2; 9 nucleotides line up with TRBD1. Per germline, CDR1 SNHLY and CDR2 FYNNEI. The CDR3 extends over 15 amino acids. With 4 bases clipped from V and 4 bases from J, the junction kept 7 bases outside the gene matches. CDR3 loop: CASSVQGASGYGYTF. The CDR3, as DNA: TGTGCCAGCAGTGTACAGGGGGCTAGTGGCTATGGCTACACCTTC.

This chain connects TRBV27 to TRBJ1-1; D perhaps matches TRBD1 (5 bases). Germline CDR1 MNHEY, CDR2 SMNVEV (reference sequence). V lost 6 bases and J 5 bases, leaving 16 bases between the germline ends. The CDR3 contains 14 residues. CDR3 bases: TGTGCCAGCAGCTCCCGGGGGGGTTTAACTGAAGCTTTCTTT. It yields the protein CASSSRGGLTEAFF.

The J gene is TRBJ1-2, the V gene TRBV5-8; perhaps TRBD1 as D (5 bases). The CDR3 runs 10 residues. V dropped 4 bases and J dropped 14 bases, with 12 bases sitting between them. Germline V CDR1 and CDR2: SGHTS, YDEGEE. Here the CDR3 DNA reads TGTGCCAGCAGCCGGGGGGTAGGGACCTTC. It codes for CASSRGVGTF.

This clone was recorded a few times. The chain carries TRBV5-5 and TRBJ1-1, with TRBD1 matching 7 bases. Unmatched junction bases numbered 7, after V lost 4 bases and J lost 7 bases. Germline CDR1 SGHKS, CDR2 YYEKEE (reference sequence). The CDR3 runs 13 residues. The CDR3 sequence: CASSATRGSEAFF. The CDR3 DNA reads as TGTGCCAGCAGCGCGACCAGGGGGAGTGAAGCTTTCTTT.